This TCR beta chain was identified during a study of vaccination and CD4 T cells after COVID-19. There are 16 residues in the CDR3. V dropped 5 bases and J dropped 4 bases, with 20 bases sitting between them. This clonotype showed up just a few times. Its antigen is still unknown. Treatment noted: approximately nine-day PBMC culture with coronavirus spike peptide pools or control peptides (ViraFEST assay). The assay that was used to sequence DNA from cultured CD4+ T cells was the Oncomine TCR Beta short-read assay. TCRdb re-called the PCR reads through MiXCR, storing one row per CDR3 protein. Counted here are fewer than 16,000 distinct CDR3 sequences, approximately 57% occurring once; the ten biggest clones make up around a tenth.

The rearrangement joins TRBV12-3 or TRBV12-4 to TRBJ1-2, with D maybe TRBD1 (5 bases). The sequenced material came from CD4+ T cells from blood, cultured in vitro. The receptor was derived from a human donor who had recovered from COVID-19. The chain's CDR3 is CASSLQGPIQPYGYTF. In nucleotides, the CDR3 is TGTGCCAGCAGTCTCCAGGGCCCCATACAGCCCTATGGCTACACCTTC.